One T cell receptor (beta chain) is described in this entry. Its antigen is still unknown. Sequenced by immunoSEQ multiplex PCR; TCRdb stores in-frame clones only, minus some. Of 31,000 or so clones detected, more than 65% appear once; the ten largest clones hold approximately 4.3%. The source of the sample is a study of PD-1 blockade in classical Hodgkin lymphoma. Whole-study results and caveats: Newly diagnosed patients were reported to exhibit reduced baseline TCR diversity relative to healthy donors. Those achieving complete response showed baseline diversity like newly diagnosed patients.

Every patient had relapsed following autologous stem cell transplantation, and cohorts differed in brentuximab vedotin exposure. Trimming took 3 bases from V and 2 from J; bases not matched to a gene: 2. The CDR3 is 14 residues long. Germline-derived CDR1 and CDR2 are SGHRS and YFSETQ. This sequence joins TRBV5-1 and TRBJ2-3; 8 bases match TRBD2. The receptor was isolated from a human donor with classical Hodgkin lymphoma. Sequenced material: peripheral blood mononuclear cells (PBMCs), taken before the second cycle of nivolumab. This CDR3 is CASSSGGVTDTQYF. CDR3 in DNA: TGCGCCAGCAGCTCGGGGGGGGTCACAGATACGCAGTATTTT.